Listed below are T cell receptor beta chains from one sample, sequenced in a study of T cell responses to AZD1222 COVID-19 vaccine. Data came from immunoSEQ multiplex PCR; TCRdb stores just in-frame clones and leaves some out. The sample has about 110,000 clones, around nine tenths seen once. This material consisted of peripheral blood, taken 28 days after the second AZD1222 dose. Source of these receptors: an adult who received the AZD1222 COVID-19 vaccine. CDR3s include the opening cysteine and the closing phenylalanine or tryptophan. A D gene is named only where the DNA matches it firmly. Not all rows give a size; the values are once, few, many and, for expanded clones, a class.

D,J,size,V,CDR3,DNA
TRBD1,TRBJ2-7,many,TRBV12-3/TRBV12-4,CASTPTGGDKQYF,TGTGCCAGCACTCCGACAGGGGGCGACAAGCAGTACTTC
.,TRBJ1-1,.,TRBV5-1,CASSGTANMNTEAFF,TGCGCCAGCAGCGGGACCGCGAACATGAACACTGAAGCTTTCTTT
.,TRBJ2-2,.,TRBV12-3/TRBV12-4,CASIYTGPGELFF,TGTGCCAGCATATATACAGGTCCCGGGGAGCTGTTTTTT
TRBD1,TRBJ1-5,.,TRBV5-6,CASSPGDRTFNQPQHF,TGTGCCAGCAGCCCCGGGGACAGGACTTTCAATCAGCCCCAGCATTTT
.,TRBJ1-5,.,TRBV5-1,CASSPEGNQPQHF,TGCGCCAGCAGCCCGGAGGGCAATCAGCCCCAGCATTTT
TRBD1,TRBJ1-4,.,TRBV9,CASSVGTGTNEKLFF,TGTGCCAGCAGCGTAGGGACAGGGACTAATGAAAAACTGTTTTTT
.,TRBJ1-1,few,TRBV7-8,CASSWKMNTEAFF,TGTGCCAGCAGCTGGAAGATGAACACTGAAGCTTTCTTT
TRBD2,TRBJ2-1,.,TRBV3-1/TRBV3-2,CATRTSGNNEQFF,TGTGCCACCAGGACTAGCGGCAACAATGAGCAGTTCTTC
TRBD2,TRBJ2-2,.,TRBV5-4,CASSLSRGGNTGELFF,TGTGCCAGCAGCTTGAGCCGCGGGGGTAACACCGGGGAGCTGTTTTTT
TRBD1,TRBJ2-1,.,TRBV5-4,CASRGYRGSNEQFF,TGTGCCAGCAGGGGGTACAGGGGCTCCAATGAGCAGTTCTTC
.,TRBJ1-5,.,TRBV6-5,CASSVGPSNQPQHF,TGTGCCAGCAGCGTCGGGCCTAGCAATCAGCCCCAGCATTTT
TRBD1,TRBJ2-7,.,TRBV9,CASSASPTGGVEQYF,TGTGCCAGCAGCGCTTCCCCCACAGGGGGCGTCGAGCAGTACTTC
TRBD2,TRBJ2-5,.,TRBV5-4,CASSSMTSGGGGTQYF,TGTGCCAGCAGCTCGATGACTAGCGGGGGGGGCGGGACCCAGTACTTC
.,TRBJ1-1,.,TRBV29-1,CSVVFRDGGTSEAFF,TGCAGCGTTGTGTTTCGGGACGGAGGAACGTCTGAAGCTTTCTTT
.,TRBJ2-2,.,TRBV9,CASSGAWVTGELFF,TGTGCCAGCAGCGGGGCCTGGGTTACCGGGGAGCTGTTTTTT
.,TRBJ1-5,.,TRBV19,CASSIRDGGSNQPQHF,TGTGCCAGTAGTATCCGGGACGGCGGTAGCAATCAGCCCCAGCATTTT
.,TRBJ1-3,.,TRBV28,CASSLRGGARRNTIYF,TGTGCCAGCAGTTTACGCGGGGGGGCCCGGCGGAACACCATATATTTT
.,TRBJ2-1,.,TRBV7-9,CASSPRQATGEQFF,TGTGCCAGCAGCCCGAGACAGGCGACGGGTGAGCAGTTCTTC
.,TRBJ2-5,.,TRBV7-2,CASSQRRGETQYF,TGTGCCAGCAGTCAAAGGCGTGGGGAGACCCAGTACTTC
.,TRBJ1-6,.,TRBV7-9,CASSLDNSPLHF,TGTGCCAGCAGCTTAGATAATTCACCCCTCCACTTT
.,TRBJ1-6,.,TRBV7-9,CASSFTNSPLHF,TGTGCCAGCAGCTTTACTAATTCACCCCTCCACTTT
.,TRBJ1-2,.,TRBV3-1/TRBV3-2,CASSQDAGSDGYTF,TGTGCCAGCAGCCAAGACGCGGGGTCTGATGGCTACACCTTC
.,TRBJ1-5,few,TRBV6-6,CASTNGGLRNQPQHF,TGTGCCAGCACTAACGGGGGGCTTCGAAATCAGCCCCAGCATTTT
TRBD1,TRBJ1-2,.,TRBV28,CAYRATGSNYGYTF,TGTGCCTACAGGGCGACAGGGTCAAACTATGGCTACACCTTC
TRBD2,TRBJ2-2,.,TRBV18,CASSPFSGGDNTGELFF,TGTGCCAGCTCACCATTTAGCGGGGGTGATAACACCGGGGAGCTGTTTTTT
TRBD1,TRBJ1-6,.,TRBV6-1,CASSEARYHSGQGNNSPLHF,TGTGCCAGCAGTGAAGCTAGGTACCACAGCGGACAGGGTAATAATTCACCCCTCCACTTT
.,TRBJ2-2,.,TRBV3-1/TRBV3-2,CASSQLGAGNTGELFF,TGTGCCAGCAGCCAACTGGGAGCAGGGAACACCGGGGAGCTGTTTTTT
.,TRBJ1-5,.,TRBV2,CASSVGQGGNQPQHF,TGTGCCAGCAGTGTAGGGCAGGGAGGCAATCAGCCCCAGCATTTT
.,TRBJ2-7,once,TRBV4-1,CASSPLGGAGTTYEQYF,TGCGCCAGCAGCCCGCTAGGTGGAGCGGGTACAACCTACGAGCAGTACTTC
.,TRBJ2-7,.,TRBV29-1,CSVVSSYEQYF,TGCAGCGTGGTGTCCTCCTACGAGCAGTACTTC
.,TRBJ1-4,once,TRBV9,CASSGGPRVRNEKLFF,TGTGCCAGCAGCGGAGGCCCCAGGGTGCGGAATGAAAAACTGTTTTTT
.,TRBJ1-1,.,TRBV6-4,CASSDTNRNTEAFF,TGTGCCAGCAGTGACACGAATAGGAACACTGAAGCTTTCTTT